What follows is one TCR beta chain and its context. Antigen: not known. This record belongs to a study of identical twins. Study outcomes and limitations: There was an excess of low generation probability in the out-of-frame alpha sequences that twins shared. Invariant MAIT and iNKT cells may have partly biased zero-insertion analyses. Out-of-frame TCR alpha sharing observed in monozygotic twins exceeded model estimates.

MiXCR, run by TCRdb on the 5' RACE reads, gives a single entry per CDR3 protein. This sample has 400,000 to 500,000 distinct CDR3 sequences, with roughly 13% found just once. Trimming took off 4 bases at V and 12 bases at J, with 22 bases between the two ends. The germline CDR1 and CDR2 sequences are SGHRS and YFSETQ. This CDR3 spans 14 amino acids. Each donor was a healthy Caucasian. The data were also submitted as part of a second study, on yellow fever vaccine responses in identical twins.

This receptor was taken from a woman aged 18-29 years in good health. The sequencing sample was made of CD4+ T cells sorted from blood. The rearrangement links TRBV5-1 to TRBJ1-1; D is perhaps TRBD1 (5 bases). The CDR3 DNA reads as TGCGCCAGCAGCCCCTCCCGGGGGGGTCCTGTAACTTTCTTT. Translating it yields CASSPSRGGPVTFF. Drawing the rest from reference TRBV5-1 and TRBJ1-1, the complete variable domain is KAGVTQTPRYLIKTRGQQVTLSCSPISGHRSVSWYQQTPGQGLQFLFEYFSETQRNKGNFPGRFSGRQFSNSRSEMNVSTLELGDSALYLCASSPSRGGPVTFFGQGTRLTVV.